The present T cell receptor (beta chain) was sequenced within a study of cytomegalovirus exposure and HLA in healthy donors listed by TCRdb under 2017. Context from the whole study: According to an earlier analysis of 550 to 750 of the donors, about 170 million T cells yielded 120 million or so unique TCR beta sequences and 276 Gb of sequence data. An early release that covered roughly 600 HLA-typed donors contained about 300 gigabases of sequencing data and 80 million or so unique TCR sequences. Of the approximately 400 genotyped donors, around 81% fell in the genetic ancestry cluster associated with self-reported Caucasian donors. The study was designed to test whether signatures of past pathogen exposure could be identified by cataloging public T cell receptors. The T cell repertoires of around 730 subjects were profiled by immunosequencing and related to cytomegalovirus serostatus. Along with the approximately 650-subject first cohort, a separate validation cohort of around 110 different subjects was used. The study combined high-throughput TCR immunosequencing, statistical association of individual TCRs with disease status, and machine learning to predict cytomegalovirus infection status. A later analysis re-examined previously published TCR beta repertoires from roughly 720 donors and added high-resolution HLA genotyping to investigate patterns of TCR occurrence. In the later analysis, no new phenotypic data were used to find candidate immune exposures; instead, reliance was placed on TCR beta sequences and their occurrence across donors. To decide whether each TCR beta V gene segment behaved as functional or pseudogenic, an earlier analysis of some 600 of the donors relied on high-throughput TCR beta sequencing. Donor age, sex, ethnicity and CMV serostatus were compiled together with the repertoire data. Genome-wide SNP genotypes for about 65% of the 666 donors were used in a later genetic analysis, which treated that subset as a discovery cohort. All discovery cohort repertoires had been generated on a single sequencing platform. HLA typing covered class I and class II loci at four-digit resolution. Typing coverage varied by locus: roughly 620-630 donors for A, B, C, DRB1 and DQB1; roughly 520 for DQA1; some 610 for DPA1; more than 450 for DPB1. A handful of DR-DQ haplotypes were handled as single units for association and clustering because linkage in the cohort was strong. Across under 500 genotyped donors of the cohort, an average of about 220,000 unique TCR beta nucleotide sequences per donor were sequenced, and roughly 18% of those sequences were non-productive. General findings and caveats noted by the study authors: Most CMV-associated TCR beta chains appeared to be HLA-restricted in a later analysis, and the HLA associations seemed to be driven largely by CMV exposure. An association between a missense DCLRE1C variant and V-gene and J-gene trimming of TCR beta chains was found in a later genetic analysis and replicated in an independent cohort. The classifier was reported to diagnose cytomegalovirus status with high specificity and sensitivity in both the original and validation cohorts. According to a later analysis, TCR association rates differed among HLA loci, with DRB1 alleles showing the most associated TCRs and HLA-C alleles showing the fewest. In a later analysis, several top co-occurrence clusters were reported to appear linked to parvovirus B19, influenza, CMV and Epstein-Barr virus. A few of the identified cytomegalovirus-associated TCR beta chains were confirmed in vitro to be specific for cytomegalovirus antigens. An earlier analysis of around 500 of the donors showed that most TCR beta V segments appeared in productive rearrangements either about 87% or about 30% of the time, which broadly matched IMGT annotations. Correlated functional status among segregating V segments might be attributable to linkage disequilibrium, but an unknown experimental factor could not be ruled out. Because the 87-base-pair reads could not distinguish some IMGT-functional V segments, including TRBV6-2 and TRBV6-3, those segments were excluded. Because HLA typing was unavailable for some donors at each locus, only the typed subset was used in association tests. The earlier analysis of fewer than 750 of the donors excluded roughly 16 rarely observed V segments, including chromosome 9 orphons, because counts were too low. In a later analysis, HLA-associated TCR beta chains showed more clonal expansion and lower generation probabilities than non-associated chains that were equally common. The study gave a list of about 160 TCR beta chains associated with cytomegalovirus. A further reported finding was that TCR beta sequences accurately predicted the HLA-A and HLA-B alleles for most subjects in the first cohort. While some public TCRs were present in many individuals, most TCR sequences turned up only very rarely across donors. A later analysis associated about 17,000 TCR beta sequences with specific HLA alleles at a false discovery rate of 0.05. This cohort had only TCR beta chains sequenced, and the lack of alpha or paired-chain data limited which features could be detected. A later genetic analysis reported fewer N-insertions in productive TCRs among donors in an Asian-associated ancestry cluster than the roughly 690-donor mean. Roughly uniform sequencing depth across donors was assumed in presence/absence analyses, although this assumption may not hold. A group of highly shared sequence variants was considered likely to be a technical artifact of the sequencing pipeline. The authors suggested that the approach could potentially be extended to other disease states and immunological phenotypes. For the cohort, immune exposure information was limited to CMV serostatus. Strong co-occurrence of HLA alleles, especially DR and DQ, made assigning TCR associations to individual alleles difficult.

In the case of this clone: What this receptor recognizes is not known. No base-level quality is on record; no much larger clone is a single base apart.

The CDR3, cysteine through phenylalanine, is 14 amino acids long. Only the CDR3 region is kept as DNA, spanning 42 bases read in frame from base 1. A distance of 10 bases separates the germline ends of V and J, which lose 1 base and 3 bases respectively. In the germline V gene, CDR1 corresponds to SGHAT and CDR2 to FQNNGV. The method was the immunoSEQ multiplex PCR assay. For the multiplex PCR, a mixture combining 60 forward primers for TCR Vbeta segments and 13 reverse primers for TCR Jbeta segments was used. A multiplex PCR assay on genomic DNA amplified the CDR3 region of rearranged TCR beta genes. The amplified TCR beta libraries were sequenced on the Illumina HiSeq System as 87-base-pair reads. The paper's processing steps were these. A later analysis counted about 80 million unique TCR beta chains across the approximately 700 repertoires, and some 11 million of these chains were shared by at least two donors. To remove PCR and sequencing errors, raw reads were error-corrected and collapsed into unique sequences using a nearest-neighbor algorithm that merged closely related sequences. CDR3 sequences were aligned to IMGT reference sequences to assign V, D and J gene segments. For a sequence to be retained, a match of at least six nucleotides was required to both a V gene segment and a J gene segment. Rearrangements were classified as productive when the CDR3 lacked stop codons and remained in frame with V and J, and all other rearrangements were classified as non-productive. Following IMGT convention, CDR3 was defined as the stretch from the second conserved V-encoded cysteine up to the conserved J-encoded phenylalanine. In an earlier analysis of 550 to 650 of the donors, sequences lacking an unambiguous match to a single V gene segment were excluded. In an earlier analysis of several hundred of the donors, V segments were called functional above 56.7% productive rearrangements and were called segregating when the between-donor standard deviation exceeded 5%. To diagnose cytomegalovirus status from the catalog of TCR beta chain sequences, a statistical classification framework was built. In a later analysis, TCR nucleotide sequences were compared against IMGT/GENE-DB human TR gene sequences so that V and J genes could be assigned. In a later analysis, CDR3 sequences and most-parsimonious VDJ recombination scenarios were assigned using the TCRdist pipeline. In a later analysis, each TCR beta chain was defined by its CDR3 amino acid sequence together with its V-gene family, and reads lacking a unique V-gene family were excluded. A later analysis removed 592 highly shared, low-generation-probability nucleotide sequences to deal with suspected cross-contamination and a sequencing artifact. For each public chain, a later analysis derived a clonal expansion index from normalized ranks of inferred template counts within each repertoire. A later analysis computed generation probabilities with a VDJ recombination model fitted to out-of-frame rearrangements, and checked the results against IGoR. In a later analysis, hypergeometric tests were used to score TCR-TCR, TCR-HLA and TCR-CMV co-occurrence, with a repertoire-size bias correction applied to TCR pairs. In a later analysis, false discovery rates were estimated by permuting HLA or CMV assignments 20 times. In a later analysis, co-occurring TCRs were grouped with DBSCAN, and TCRdist sequence similarity was added when clustering was performed within HLA-allele-positive subsets. For co-occurrence clustering, repertoires with fewer than 30,000 or more than 120,000 public chains were excluded, along with a handful of repertoires with anomalous nucleotide sharing. The clones in this table, taken by TCRdb from immuneACCESS, are in-frame only. Not every clone is retained; where verified, under half of the shortfall comes from an unresolved V gene, and the cause of the rest is unknown. The DNA was the basis for D and trimming; V, J and clone size are from that table. Here the sample has roughly 160,000 clones; about 80% occur a single time. The ten largest clones capture roughly 2% of the sample.

In total, about 650 healthy bone marrow donors made up the cohort. All cohort members were sampled while nominally healthy, although unrecorded immune exposures were likely present. The donor tested CMV seronegative, placing the donor among the roughly 400 seronegative members of the cohort. A peripheral blood sample was provided by each donor, and peripheral blood mononuclear cells were used for TCR beta sequencing. The Qiagen DNeasy Blood Extraction Kit was used to extract genomic DNA from the blood cell samples. Specimen: PBMCs. The chain was built from TRBV11-2 and TRBJ2-7; tentative D gene TRBD2, with 6 bases matching. The receptor's source is a man in his forties in good health and CMV-seronegative. The CDR3 amino acid sequence is: CASSLGRGIYEQYF. The DNA is as follows: TGTGCCAGCAGCTTAGGGAGGGGAATCTACGAGCAGTACTTC.